These 7 T cell receptor beta chains came from one sample sequenced in a study of blood T cell repertoires in COVID-19. TCRdb's table, derived via immunoSEQ multiplex PCR, lists solely in-frame clones and lacks some. The repertoire consists of tens of thousands of clones, with roughly 86% occurring once and the leading ten covering 7% to 8%. The sample taken for sequencing was peripheral blood. The receptors come from a human donor with acute or convalescent COVID-19. The donor label of this sample is uncertain.

This chain joins TRBV7-9 and TRBJ2-1; tentative D call: TRBD2 (6 bases). CDR3 size: 14 residues. CDR1 is SEHNR, CDR2 FQNEAQ, per germline (reference sequence). V lost 1 base, J lost 8 bases, and 12 bases lay in between. For the CDR3, the DNA is TGTGCCAGCAGCTTAGGTCTCTCGGGGGATGAGCAGTTCTTC. Its translation: CASSLGLSGDEQFF.

The V and J genes are TRBV9 and TRBJ2-7; 9 bases are shared with TRBD1. Trimming at V came to 0 bases and at J to 4 bases, leaving 11 bases not matched to a gene. The CDR3 consists of 17 residues. Germline V gene sequence: CDR1 SGDLS, CDR2 YYNGEE. CDR3 protein: CASSVEAHGQGWYEQYF. In nucleotides, the CDR3 is TGTGCCAGCAGCGTAGAAGCCCACGGACAGGGGTGGTACGAGCAGTACTTC. Drawing the rest from reference TRBV9 and TRBJ2-7, the complete variable domain is DSGVTQTPKHLITATGQRVTLRCSPRSGDLSVYWYQQSLDQGLQFLIQYYNGEERAKGNILERFSAQQFPDLHSELNLSSLELGDSALYFCASSVEAHGQGWYEQYFGPGTRLTVT.

The genes are TRBV2 and TRBJ2-7, with D perhaps matching TRBD2 (5 bases). This CDR3 is 14 amino acids long. Germline V CDR1 and CDR2: SNHLY, FYNNEI. Deletions cut 6 bases from V and 6 bases from J, with 18 bases between. The CDR3 reads CASRTREGEAEQYF. The CDR3 DNA reads as TGTGCCAGCAGAACCCGGGAAGGTGAGGCCGAGCAGTACTTC.

This clone was detected only a few times. The rearrangement uses TRBV5-6 and TRBJ1-3, with D uncertain. Germline V lookup: CDR1 SGHDT, CDR2 YYEEEE. Trimming took 7 bases from V and 3 from J, leaving 11 bases between them. The CDR3 contains 13 residues. DNA for the CDR3: TGTGCCAGCGGCTGGGCCTTTGGAAACACCATATATTTT. Encoded protein: CASGWAFGNTIYF.

For the CDR3, the DNA is TGTGCCAGCAGTACCGGGACAGCTAATGAAAAACTGTTTTTT. As protein: CASSTGTANEKLFF. The V call is TRBV2, the J call TRBJ1-4; 7 bases line up with TRBD1. Germline CDR1 is SNHLY and CDR2 is FYNNEI. This CDR3 spans 14 amino acids. Losses at the gene ends were 5 bases for V and 3 bases for J; bases not matched to a gene: 3.

J is TRBJ2-3 and V is TRBV15, with D possibly TRBD1 on 6 matching bases. The CDR3 length is 15 residues. Germline V gives CDR1 LNHNV, CDR2 YYDKDF (reference sequence). V gave up 0 bases and J gave up 5 bases, with 12 bases separating them. DNA of the CDR3: TGTGCCACCAGCAGAGATCAACAGGGTCTAGATACGCAGTATTTT. Amino acids: CATSRDQQGLDTQYF.

The chain couples TRBV27 to TRBJ2-5; D gene uncertain. Germline V gene lookup returns CDR1 MNHEY and CDR2 SMNVEV (reference sequence). Trimming shortened V by 6 bases and J by 2 bases, and 13 bases separated the two germline ends. The CDR3 has 14 residues. CDR3 DNA sequence: TGTGCCAGCAGACATAGGCTCGGGCAAGAGACCCAGTACTTC. Protein product: CASRHRLGQETQYF.